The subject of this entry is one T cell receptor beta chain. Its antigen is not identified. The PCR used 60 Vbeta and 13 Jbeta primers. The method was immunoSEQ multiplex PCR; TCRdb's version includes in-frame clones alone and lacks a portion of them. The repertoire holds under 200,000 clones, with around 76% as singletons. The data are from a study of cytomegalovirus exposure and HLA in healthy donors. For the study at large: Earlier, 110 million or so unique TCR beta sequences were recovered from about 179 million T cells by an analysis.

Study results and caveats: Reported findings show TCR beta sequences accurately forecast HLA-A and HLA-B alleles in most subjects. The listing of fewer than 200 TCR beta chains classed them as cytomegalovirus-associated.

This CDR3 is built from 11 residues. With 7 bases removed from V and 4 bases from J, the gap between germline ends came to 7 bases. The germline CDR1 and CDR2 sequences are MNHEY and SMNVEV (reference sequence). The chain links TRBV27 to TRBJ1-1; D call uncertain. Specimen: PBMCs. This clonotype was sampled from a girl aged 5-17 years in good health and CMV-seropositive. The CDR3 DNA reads TGTGCCAGCATTCGGGGCACTGAAGCTTTCTTT. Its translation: CASIRGTEAFF.